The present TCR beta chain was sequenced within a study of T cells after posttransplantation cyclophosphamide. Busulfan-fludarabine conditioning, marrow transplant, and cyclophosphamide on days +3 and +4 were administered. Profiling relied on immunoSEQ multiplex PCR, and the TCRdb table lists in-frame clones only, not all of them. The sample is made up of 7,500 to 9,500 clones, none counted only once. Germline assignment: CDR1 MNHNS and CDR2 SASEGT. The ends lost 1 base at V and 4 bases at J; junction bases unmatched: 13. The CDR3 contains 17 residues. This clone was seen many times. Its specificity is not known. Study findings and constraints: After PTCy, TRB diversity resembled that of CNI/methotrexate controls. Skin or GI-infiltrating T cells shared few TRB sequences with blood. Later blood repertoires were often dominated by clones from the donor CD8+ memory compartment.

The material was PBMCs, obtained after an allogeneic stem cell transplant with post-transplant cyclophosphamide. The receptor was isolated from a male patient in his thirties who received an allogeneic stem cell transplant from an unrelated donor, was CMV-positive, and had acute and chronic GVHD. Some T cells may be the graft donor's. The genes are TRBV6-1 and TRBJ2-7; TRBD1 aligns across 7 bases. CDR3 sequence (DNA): TGTGCCAGCAGTGAAGTAGGGGGCCACGCGAAGTTTTACGAGCAGTACTTC. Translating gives CASSEVGGHAKFYEQYF.